The TCR beta chain described here comes from a study of regulatory T cells in long-lasting Graves disease. Through Arm-PCR of CDR3 regions and iRepertoire HTBI primers, TCR beta libraries were built. A single record per CDR3 protein comes from TCRdb applying MiXCR to the multiplex PCR reads. The sample records fewer than 450,000 distinct CDR3 sequences, around 20% being singletons. V dropped 2 bases and J dropped 6 bases, with 16 bases sitting between them. Looked up from germline, CDR1 is SNHLY and CDR2 is FYNNEI. The CDR3 spans 16 residues. The time point denotes: persistent/refractory GD, antithyroid drugs over 5 years with positive TRAb. There was RNA extracted from PBMCs, and the TCR library was made from it.

Specimen: peripheral blood mononuclear cells (PBMCs), collected when the disease was refractory, from a patient treated with antithyroid drugs. The chain links TRBV2 to TRBJ2-2; D is undetermined. This clonotype originated in a female donor with Graves disease. CDR3 region: CASSELNRRSPGELFF. The CDR3 DNA reads as TGTGCCAGCAGTGAATTAAACCGCAGGTCCCCCGGGGAGCTGTTTTTT.